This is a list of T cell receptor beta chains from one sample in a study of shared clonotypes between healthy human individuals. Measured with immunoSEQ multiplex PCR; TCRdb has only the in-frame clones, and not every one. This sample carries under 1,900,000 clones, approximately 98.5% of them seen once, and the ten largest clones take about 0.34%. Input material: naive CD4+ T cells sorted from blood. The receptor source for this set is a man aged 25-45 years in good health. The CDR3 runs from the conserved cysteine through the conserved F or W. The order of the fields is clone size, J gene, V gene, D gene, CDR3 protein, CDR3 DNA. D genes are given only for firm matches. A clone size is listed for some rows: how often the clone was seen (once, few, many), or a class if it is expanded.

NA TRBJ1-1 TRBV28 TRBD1 CASSLETGGTEAFF TGTGCCAGCAGTTTAGAGACAGGGGGGACTGAAGCTTTCTTT
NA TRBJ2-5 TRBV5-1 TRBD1 CASSTDRAETQYF TGCGCCAGCAGCACGGACAGGGCAGAGACCCAGTACTTC
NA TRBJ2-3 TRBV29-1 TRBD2 CSVFIAGPDTQYF TGCAGCGTTTTTATAGCGGGGCCAGATACGCAGTATTTT
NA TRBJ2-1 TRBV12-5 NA CASGFSTSRISYNEQFF TGTGCTAGTGGTTTTAGCACTTCACGCATTTCATACAATGAGCAGTTCTTC
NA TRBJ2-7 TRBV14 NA CASRPSGGRANGRPYEQYF TGTGCCAGCAGACCCTCCGGAGGGCGCGCGAACGGACGGCCTTACGAGCAGTACTTC
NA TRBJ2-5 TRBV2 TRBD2 CASNREGMETQYF TGTGCCAGCAACCGGGAGGGCATGGAGACCCAGTACTTC
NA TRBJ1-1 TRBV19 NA CASSVGTEAFF TGTGCCAGTAGTGTCGGCACTGAAGCTTTCTTT
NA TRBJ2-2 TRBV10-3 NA CAISESWNGELFF TGTGCCATCAGTGAGTCGTGGAACGGGGAGCTGTTTTTT
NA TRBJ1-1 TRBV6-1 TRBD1 CASSEAPGQGGEAFF TGTGCCAGCAGTGAAGCCCCGGGACAGGGGGGTGAAGCTTTCTTT
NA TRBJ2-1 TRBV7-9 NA CASRATNEQFF TGTGCCAGCAGAGCTACCAATGAGCAGTTCTTC
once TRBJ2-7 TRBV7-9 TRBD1 CASRTTGAAYEQYF TGTGCCAGCAGAACAACAGGGGCAGCCTACGAGCAGTACTTC
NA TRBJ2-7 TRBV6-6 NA CASSFLRGDYEQYF TGTGCCAGCAGTTTCCTCCGGGGAGACTACGAGCAGTACTTC
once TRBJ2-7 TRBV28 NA CASSAAGDSYEQYF TGTGCCAGCAGCGCCGCAGGTGACTCCTACGAGCAGTACTTC
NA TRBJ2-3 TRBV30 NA CAWSGTRRDTQYF TGTGCCTGGAGTGGGACCCGGCGGGATACGCAGTATTTT
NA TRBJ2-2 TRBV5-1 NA CASSLGGVTGELFF TGCGCCAGCAGCTTGGGTGGGGTCACCGGGGAGCTGTTTTTT
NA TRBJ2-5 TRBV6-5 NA CASSEKGPETQYF TGTGCCAGCTCGGAGAAAGGCCCAGAGACCCAGTACTTC
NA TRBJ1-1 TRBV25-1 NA CASSETGGRDTEAFF TGTGCCAGCAGTGAAACCGGGGGGAGGGACACTGAAGCTTTCTTT
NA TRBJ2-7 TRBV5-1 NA CASSSRQGGGEQYF TGCGCCAGCAGCTCAAGACAGGGAGGTGGCGAGCAGTACTTC
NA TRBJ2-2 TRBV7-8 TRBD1 CASSWDRKTGELFF TGTGCCAGCAGCTGGGACAGGAAGACCGGGGAGCTGTTTTTT
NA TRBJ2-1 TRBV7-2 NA CASSLAGFYNEQFF TGTGCCAGCAGCTTAGCGGGGTTCTACAATGAGCAGTTCTTC
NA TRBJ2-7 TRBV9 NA CASSVGPSSLTEQYF TGTGCCAGCAGCGTAGGCCCGAGCAGCCTCACCGAGCAGTACTTC
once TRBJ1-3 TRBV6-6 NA CASTYASSGNTIYF TGTGCCAGCACCTACGCGTCCTCTGGAAACACCATATATTTT
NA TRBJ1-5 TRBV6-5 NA CASKSTGQPQHF TGTGCCAGCAAATCAACAGGGCAGCCCCAGCATTTT
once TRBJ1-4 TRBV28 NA CASSSSGATNEKLFF TGTGCCAGCAGTTCCTCAGGGGCAACTAATGAAAAACTGTTTTTT
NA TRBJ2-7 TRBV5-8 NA CASSSPRFSYEQYF TGTGCCAGCAGCTCCCCGAGATTTTCCTACGAGCAGTACTTC
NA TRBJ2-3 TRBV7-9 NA CASSRLGADTQYF TGTGCCAGCAGCCGCCTAGGGGCAGATACGCAGTATTTT
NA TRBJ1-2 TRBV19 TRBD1 CASSISQPGTGGGYTF TGTGCCAGTAGTATTTCCCAACCCGGGACAGGCGGTGGCTACACCTTC
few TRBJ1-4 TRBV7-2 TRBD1 CASSLEGQGGKLFF TGTGCCAGCAGCTTAGAGGGACAGGGGGGAAAACTGTTTTTT
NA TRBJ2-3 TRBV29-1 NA CSAGRQEGGFGTDTQYF TGCAGCGCCGGTCGACAGGAGGGGGGATTCGGCACAGATACGCAGTATTTT
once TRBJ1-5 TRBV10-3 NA CAISESRGFDQPQHF TGTGCCATCAGTGAGTCGAGGGGCTTTGATCAGCCCCAGCATTTT
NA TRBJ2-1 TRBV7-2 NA CASSLAAGARRNEQFF TGTGCCAGCAGCTTAGCGGCTGGGGCCCGCCGGAATGAGCAGTTCTTC
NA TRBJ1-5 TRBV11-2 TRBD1 CASSQGGAGQPQHF TGTGCCAGCAGCCAGGGGGGGGCAGGTCAGCCCCAGCATTTT
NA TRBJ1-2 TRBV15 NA CATSSPGRSGGYTF TGTGCCACCAGCAGCCCGGGCCGGTCGGGGGGCTACACCTTC
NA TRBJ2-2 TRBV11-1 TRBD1 CASSSEDRGRFTGELFF TGTGCCAGCAGCTCAGAAGACAGGGGGCGTTTCACCGGGGAGCTGTTTTTT
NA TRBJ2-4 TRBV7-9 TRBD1 CASSLGDRGFQNIQYF TGTGCCAGCAGCTTAGGGGACAGGGGTTTTCAAAACATTCAGTACTTC
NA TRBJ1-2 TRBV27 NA CASSRQRGYTF TGTGCCAGCAGTCGGCAAAGGGGCTACACCTTC
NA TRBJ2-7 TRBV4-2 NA CASSQDPSGTGTYEQYF TGTGCCAGCAGCCAAGATCCAAGCGGGACAGGTACCTACGAGCAGTACTTC
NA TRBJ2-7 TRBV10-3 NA CAISEEQMNSYEQYF TGTGCCATCAGTGAGGAACAAATGAACTCCTACGAGCAGTACTTC
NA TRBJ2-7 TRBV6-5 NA CASRSRVYEQYF TGTGCCAGCAGGTCACGGGTCTACGAGCAGTACTTC
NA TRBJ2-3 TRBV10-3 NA CAISESGSRPDTQYF TGTGCCATCAGTGAGTCGGGGTCTCGTCCGGATACGCAGTATTTT
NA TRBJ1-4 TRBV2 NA CASSGSGVGTTNEKLFF TGTGCCAGCAGTGGGTCAGGGGTCGGCACAACTAATGAAAAACTGTTTTTT
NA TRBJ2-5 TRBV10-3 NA CAISEWGLQRETQYF TGTGCCATCAGTGAGTGGGGACTTCAGCGGGAGACCCAGTACTTC
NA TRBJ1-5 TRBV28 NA CASSPLPPINQPQHF TGTGCCAGCAGTCCACTTCCCCCCATAAATCAGCCCCAGCATTTT
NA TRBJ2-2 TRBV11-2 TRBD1 CASSVGTGRTGELFF TGTGCCAGCAGCGTCGGGACAGGGCGGACCGGGGAGCTGTTTTTT
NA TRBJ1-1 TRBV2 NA CASSELGGYSEAFF TGTGCCAGCAGTGAACTAGGGGGGTATTCTGAAGCTTTCTTT
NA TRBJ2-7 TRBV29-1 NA CSVSTLHRAPSYEQYF TGCAGCGTCTCCACCCTTCACAGGGCTCCATCCTACGAGCAGTACTTC
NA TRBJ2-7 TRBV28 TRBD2 CASRASGTYEQYF TGTGCCAGCAGGGCTAGCGGGACCTACGAGCAGTACTTC
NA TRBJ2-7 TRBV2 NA CASSEDLTASYEQYF TGTGCCAGCAGTGAGGACCTAACCGCTTCCTACGAGCAGTACTTC
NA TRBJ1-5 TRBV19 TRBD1 CASSIRGTGSNQPQHF TGTGCCAGTAGTATTAGGGGGACAGGTAGCAATCAGCCCCAGCATTTT
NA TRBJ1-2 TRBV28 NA CASSSGTQDNYGYTF TGTGCCAGCAGTTCCGGGACGCAGGATAACTATGGCTACACCTTC
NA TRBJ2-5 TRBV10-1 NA CASPTRFPRQGTQYF TGCGCCAGCCCAACCCGGTTCCCCCGGCAGGGGACCCAGTACTTC
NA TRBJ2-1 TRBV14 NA CASSPWTNPNEQFF TGTGCCAGCAGCCCTTGGACCAACCCCAATGAGCAGTTCTTC